These T cell receptor beta chains were read from a single sample in a study of CD8 T cells in ankylosing spondylitis. Via MiXCR, TCRdb re-called the 5' RACE reads, giving one row per CDR3 protein. The data show about 210,000 distinct CDR3 sequences, over 7% seen once. Material: blood, either unsorted or a sorted T cell fraction (not recorded which). Receptors originate from a female donor with ankylosing spondylitis or in good health (not recorded which). Each CDR3 is given with its conserved first and last residue.

TRBJ2-7	TRBV7-8	CASSLAGTGSYEQYF
TRBJ2-1	TRBV7-6	CASSLVLTSGSSDEQFF
TRBJ2-3	TRBV29-1	CSVRRGLRTDTQYF
TRBJ2-3	TRBV27	CASSLSFGQGPTDTQYF
TRBJ2-1	TRBV19	CASSIDRAGEQFF
TRBJ2-7	TRBV9	CASSVDGTTLYEQYF
TRBJ1-3	TRBV18	CASSPLRTGGYSGNTIYF
TRBJ2-3	TRBV12-3/TRBV12-4	CASSLRTGVWADTQYF
TRBJ2-7	TRBV20-1	CSARVSWQRHYEQYF
TRBJ1-5	TRBV20-1	CSASAPGRRNQPQHF
TRBJ1-5	TRBV10-2	CASSERTGGGQPQHF
TRBJ1-2	TRBV5-1	CASSWGQGAEDGYTF
TRBJ2-3	TRBV5-1	CASSLSDTQYF
TRBJ1-2	TRBV20-1	CSARFKQGNGYTF
TRBJ2-7	TRBV4-2	CASSQEYRTSGYEQYF
TRBJ2-7	TRBV4-3	CASSQGRAGEQYF
TRBJ1-1	TRBV6-5	CASSYSGGVGVEAFF
TRBJ1-5	TRBV6-1	CASSARGGRENIGATNQPQHF
TRBJ2-1	TRBV4-3	CASSQDAGDSSYNEQFF
TRBJ1-3	TRBV28	CASRGQLSGNTIYF
TRBJ2-5	TRBV20-1	CSARGVRLAEVGTQYF
TRBJ2-7	TRBV5-5	CASTSNGYEQYF
TRBJ2-5	TRBV6-2/TRBV6-3	CASSYSTEETQYF
TRBJ2-1	TRBV25-1	CASSFSGRLFNNEQFF
TRBJ1-1	TRBV2	CASSIIRANTEAFF
TRBJ2-5	TRBV5-1	CASSLRDSQETQYF
TRBJ2-3	TRBV25-1	CASSGRGADTQYF